This TCR beta chain was identified in a study of shared clonotypes between healthy human individuals. TCRdb keeps only in-frame clones here, not all; method: immunoSEQ multiplex PCR. The data show around 1.9 million clones, over 85% seen once. About this clone: What it binds is unknown.

Study results and limitations: Few donors limited the genetic and exposure-history diversity represented.

CDR3 length: 15 amino acids. Germline assignment: CDR1 MNHEY and CDR2 SVGAGI. Trimming cost V 3 bases and J 9 bases; bases outside gene matches: 8. Naive CD8 cells comprised CD45RO-negative, CCR7-positively selected cells, excluding terminally differentiated effector memory CD45RA+ cells. The healthy adult donors were HIV-negative and reported no recent acute infections or vaccinations. The sequence was collected from a man younger than 35 in good health. Some clones in this sample may be carry-over from other donors' samples. The chain links TRBV6-5 to TRBJ2-1; 10 bases fit TRBD2. The material sequenced was naive CD8+ T cells from PBMCs. The CDR3 here is CASSYGASGRGEQFF. The CDR3 region has the DNA TGTGCCAGCAGTTATGGGGCTAGCGGGAGAGGTGAGCAGTTCTTC.